Each of the 3 T cell receptor beta chains below was sequenced from the same sample in a study of blood T cell repertoires in COVID-19. The method was immunoSEQ multiplex PCR; TCRdb's version includes in-frame clones alone and lacks a portion of them. The sample contains 200,000 to 250,000 clones, roughly four fifths of which appear only once. Sequenced: PBMCs or T cells enriched from blood (not recorded which). The receptors stem from a man in his fifties or sixties who had recovered from COVID-19.

The chain links TRBV18 to TRBJ1-1; TRBD1 might be the D (5 bases). CDR1 KGHSH and CDR2 LQKENI come from the germline V gene. V lost 5 bases and J lost 1, with 14 bases in between. This CDR3 has 15 residues. The CDR3 is CASSRMTASNTEAFF. DNA for the CDR3: TGTGCCAGCTCAAGAATGACAGCCTCGAACACTGAAGCTTTCTTT.

The rearrangement uses TRBV19 and TRBJ2-1; no definite D call. The CDR3 consists of 11 residues. V lost 4 bases and J lost 4, with 2 bases in between. The germline V gene encodes CDR1 LNHDA and CDR2 SQIVND (reference sequence). The DNA for the CDR3 is TGTGCCAGTAGTACATACAATGAGCAGTTCTTC. Protein: CASSTYNEQFF.

This clone has only one observation. This chain connects TRBV19 to TRBJ1-2, with unresolved D. The CDR3 sequence is 13 residues long. V lost 7 bases to trimming and J lost 9 bases, with 18 bases between them. Germline V CDR1 and CDR2: LNHDA, SQIVND (reference sequence). The CDR3 bases are TGTGCCAGTAAGAGGAGTGGCCTGGAACGCTACACCTTC. Amino acids: CASKRSGLERYTF.